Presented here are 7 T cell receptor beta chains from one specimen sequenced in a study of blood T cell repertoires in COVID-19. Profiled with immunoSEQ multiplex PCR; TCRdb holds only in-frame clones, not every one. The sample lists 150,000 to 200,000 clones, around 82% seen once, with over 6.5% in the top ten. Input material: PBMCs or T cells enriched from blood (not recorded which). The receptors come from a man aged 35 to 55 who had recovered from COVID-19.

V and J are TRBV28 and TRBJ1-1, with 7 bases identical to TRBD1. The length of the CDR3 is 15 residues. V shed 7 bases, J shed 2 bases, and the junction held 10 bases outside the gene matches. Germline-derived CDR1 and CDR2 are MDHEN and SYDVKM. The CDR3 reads CASTSVYRGNTEAFF. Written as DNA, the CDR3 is TGTGCCAGCACCTCAGTTTACAGGGGAAACACTGAAGCTTTCTTT.

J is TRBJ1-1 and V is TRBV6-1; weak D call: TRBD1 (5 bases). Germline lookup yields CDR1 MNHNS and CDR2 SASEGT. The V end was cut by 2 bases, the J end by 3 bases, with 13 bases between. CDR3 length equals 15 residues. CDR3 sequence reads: CASSENGAGDTEAFF. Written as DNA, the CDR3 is TGTGCCAGCAGTGAAAATGGGGCTGGGGACACTGAAGCTTTCTTT.

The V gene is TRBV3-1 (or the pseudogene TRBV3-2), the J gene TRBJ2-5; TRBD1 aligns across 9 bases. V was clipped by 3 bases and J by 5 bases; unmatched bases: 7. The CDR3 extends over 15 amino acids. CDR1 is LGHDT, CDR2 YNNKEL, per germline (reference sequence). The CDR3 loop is CASSQPDRGGETQYF. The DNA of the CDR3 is TGTGCCAGCAGCCAGCCGGACAGGGGTGGGGAGACCCAGTACTTC.

CDR3 sequence (DNA): TGTGCCAGCAGTTACATTCAGGCCAACTATGGCTACACCTTC. Protein: CASSYIQANYGYTF. The V and J genes are TRBV6-5 and TRBJ1-2; D is ambiguous. The CDR3 has 14 residues. From germline, CDR1 is MNHEY and CDR2 SVGAGI. V was trimmed by 2 bases and J by 2 bases, leaving 9 bases between them.

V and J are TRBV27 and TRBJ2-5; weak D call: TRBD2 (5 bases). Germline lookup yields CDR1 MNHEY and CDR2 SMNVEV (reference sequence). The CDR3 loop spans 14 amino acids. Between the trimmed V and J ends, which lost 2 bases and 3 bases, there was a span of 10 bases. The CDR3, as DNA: TGTGCCAGCAGTTTACTAGCTGGCGAAGAGACCCAGTACTTC. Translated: CASSLLAGEETQYF.

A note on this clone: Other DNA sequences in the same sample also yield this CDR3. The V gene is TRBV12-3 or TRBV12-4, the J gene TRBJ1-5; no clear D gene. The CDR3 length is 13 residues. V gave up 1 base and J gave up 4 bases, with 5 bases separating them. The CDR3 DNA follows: TGTGCCAGCAGTTTAGGACAAAATCAGCCCCAGCATTTT. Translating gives CASSLGQNQPQHF.

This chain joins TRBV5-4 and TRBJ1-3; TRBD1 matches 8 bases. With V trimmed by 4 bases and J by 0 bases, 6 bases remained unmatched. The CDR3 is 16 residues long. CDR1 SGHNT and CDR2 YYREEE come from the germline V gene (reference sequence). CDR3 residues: CASSAQGGHSGNTIYF. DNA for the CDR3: TGTGCCAGCAGCGCACAGGGGGGGCACTCTGGAAACACCATATATTTT. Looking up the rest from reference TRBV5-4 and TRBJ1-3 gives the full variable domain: ETGVTQSPTHLIKTRGQQVTLRCSSQSGHNTVSWYQQALGQGPQFIFQYYREEENGRGNFPPRFSGLQFPNYSSELNVNALELDDSALYLCASSAQGGHSGNTIYFGEGSWLTVV.